This TCR beta chain is from a study of T cell repertoires in aging, cancer and after chemotherapy. General observations from the study: In healthy donors, age-related TCR diversity loss mainly reflected lost richness. Age-matched healthy donors had significantly more diverse, less clonal blood TCR repertoires than untreated cancer patients.

Peripheral blood genomic DNA, not sorted cells or RNA, was the template. The CDR3 length is 14 residues. V lost 5 bases to trimming and J lost 7 bases; unmatched junction nucleotides: 5. A mixed TRB-A/B primer pool amplified rearranged TRB by multiplex touch-down PCR. One entry per CDR3 protein, called by TCRdb with MiXCR from the multiplex PCR reads. The data contain 5,800 or so distinct CDR3 sequences, around a quarter of them singletons. Remarks on this clonotype: Its target is unknown.

This sequence was found in a human donor in good health. The genes are TRBV12-3 or TRBV12-4 and TRBJ1-4; 9 nucleotides agree with TRBD1. Material for sequencing was blood. Written as DNA, the CDR3 is TGTGCCAGCAGTCCCGAGGGACAGGGTGAAAAACTGTTTTTT. Its translation: CASSPEGQGEKLFF.